The sequence of this T cell receptor (beta chain) was determined in a study of blood T cells in healthy people across ages. Overall study results and limits: There were more naive CD4+ cells and higher diversity in long-lived donors than in aged donors.

Germline V gene sequence: CDR1 SGHRS, CDR2 YFSETQ. This CDR3 is 15 amino acids long. V was clipped by 4 bases and J by 5 bases, with 18 bases between them. The donors, all healthy, were Caucasians living in Russia, aged about 6 to 90. Each donor supplied approximately 10 milliliters of peripheral blood. It was with a sample-barcoded 5' primer and a J-beta primer mix that a second PCR of roughly 6 to 12 cycles was run. Every cDNA was tagged by a template-switch adaptor with 12 random nucleotides. TCRdb analysed the 5' RACE reads with MiXCR anew, one entry per CDR3 protein. The data show about 970,000 distinct CDR3 sequences, roughly half seen once. In regard to this clonotype: Its specificity is not known.

This chain connects TRBV5-1 to TRBJ2-5, with D perhaps matching TRBD1 (6 bases). The sequencing sample was made of blood. This receptor was obtained from a woman aged 60-75 years in good health. The DNA for the CDR3 is TGCGCCAGCAGCCAAAATACAGGGCTGGGGGAGACCCAGTACTTC. This encodes CASSQNTGLGETQYF.